This paragraph reports one T cell receptor (beta chain). The antigen is undetermined. At the DNA level, this CDR3 is encoded by other sequences in the same sample as well. The sample belongs to a study of cytotoxic CD8 clonotypes in ibrutinib-treated CLL. In the study overall: Of the patients, 11 were relapsed/refractory, roughly 15 treatment-naive and 17 to 18 IGHV unmutated. Study results and limitations: Few clonotypes were public, and these shrank or held steady under treatment. Collection times varied between progressing and sustained-remission patients.

The repertoire was sequenced with immunoSEQ multiplex PCR; TCRdb's copy has only in-frame clones and lacks some. The sample lists roughly 200,000 clones, around 70% occurring once. Trimming at V came to 2 bases and at J to 2 bases, leaving 3 bases not matched to a gene. CDR3 size: 14 residues. Germline V CDR1 and CDR2: GTSNPN, SVGIG (reference sequence). The receptor was derived from a human donor with chronic lymphocytic leukemia. The chain recombines TRBV30 with TRBJ2-7; 10 nucleotides agree with TRBD2. The sequences come from PBMCs, collected after 24 months of ibrutinib treatment. CDR3 residues: CAWSRLAGAYEQYF. CDR3 DNA sequence: TGTGCCTGGAGTCGGCTAGCGGGAGCCTACGAGCAGTACTTC. Looking up the rest from reference TRBV30 and TRBJ2-7 gives the full variable domain: SQTIHQWPATLVQPVGSPLSLECTVEGTSNPNLYWYRQAAGRGLQLLFYSVGIGQISSEVPQNLSASRPQDRQFILSSKKLLLSDSGFYLCAWSRLAGAYEQYFGPGTRLTVT.